This section outlines one T cell receptor (beta chain) sequence together with its context. These data are taken from a study of blood T cell repertoires in COVID-19. Original methodology: Reference gene primer amplification in the assay estimated nucleated cell counts. Clones were sequenced by immunoSEQ multiplex PCR, and TCRdb holds only the in-frame ones, with some missing. That table furnishes V, J and clone size, whereas the DNA furnished D and trimming. There are about 52,000 clones in the sample; roughly 88% occur only once, and about 22% lies in the top ten. CDR1 is MNHEY and CDR2 is SMNVEV in the germline V gene (reference sequence). Trimming pared 10 bases from V and 8 bases from J, leaving 20 bases between. This CDR3 spans 13 amino acids.

J is TRBJ1-2 and V is TRBV27, with D possibly being TRBD1 (6 bases). The sequencing sample was made of peripheral blood. The receptor's source is an elderly woman with acute or convalescent COVID-19. CDR3 protein: CATSTPGAEGYTF. The CDR3, as DNA: TGTGCCACCTCCACCCCAGGGGCGGAAGGCTACACCTTC.